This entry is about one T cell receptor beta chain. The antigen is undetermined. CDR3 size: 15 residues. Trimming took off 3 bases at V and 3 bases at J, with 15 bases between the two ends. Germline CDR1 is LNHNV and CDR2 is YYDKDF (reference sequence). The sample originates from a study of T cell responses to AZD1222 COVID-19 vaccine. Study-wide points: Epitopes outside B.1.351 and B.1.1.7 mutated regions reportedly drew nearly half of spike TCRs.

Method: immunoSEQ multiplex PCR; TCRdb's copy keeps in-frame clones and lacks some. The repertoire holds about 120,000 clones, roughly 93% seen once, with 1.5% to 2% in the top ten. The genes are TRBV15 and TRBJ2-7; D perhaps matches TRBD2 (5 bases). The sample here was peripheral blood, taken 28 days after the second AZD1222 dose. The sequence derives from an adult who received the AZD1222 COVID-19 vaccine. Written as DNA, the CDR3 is TGTGCCACCAGCAGTGAGCTAGCATCTTACTACGAGCAGTACTTC. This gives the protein CATSSELASYYEQYF.